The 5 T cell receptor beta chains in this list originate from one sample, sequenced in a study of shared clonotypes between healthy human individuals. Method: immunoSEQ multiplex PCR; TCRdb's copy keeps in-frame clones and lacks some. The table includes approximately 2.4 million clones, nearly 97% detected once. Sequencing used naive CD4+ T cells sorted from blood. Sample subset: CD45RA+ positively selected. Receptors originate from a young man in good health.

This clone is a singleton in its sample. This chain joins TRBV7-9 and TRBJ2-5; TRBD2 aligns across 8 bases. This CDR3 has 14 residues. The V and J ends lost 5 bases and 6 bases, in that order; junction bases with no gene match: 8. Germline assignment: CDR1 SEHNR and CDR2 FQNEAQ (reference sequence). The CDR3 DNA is TGTGCCAGCAGCCCCTGGGGCGGGGGGAAGACCCAGTACTTC. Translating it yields CASSPWGGGKTQYF.

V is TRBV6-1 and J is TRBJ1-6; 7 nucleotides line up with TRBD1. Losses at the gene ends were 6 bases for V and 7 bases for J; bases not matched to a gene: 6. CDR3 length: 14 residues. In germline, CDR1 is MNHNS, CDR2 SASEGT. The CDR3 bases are TGTGCCAGCAGGCCGGGACAGCTGAATTCACCCCTCCACTTT. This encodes CASRPGQLNSPLHF.

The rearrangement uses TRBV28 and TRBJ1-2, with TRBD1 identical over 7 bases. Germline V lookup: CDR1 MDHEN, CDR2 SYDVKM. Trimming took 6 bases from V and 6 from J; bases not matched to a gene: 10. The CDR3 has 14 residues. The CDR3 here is CASREGGAGDGYTF. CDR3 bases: TGTGCCAGCAGAGAAGGGGGCGCGGGGGATGGCTACACCTTC.

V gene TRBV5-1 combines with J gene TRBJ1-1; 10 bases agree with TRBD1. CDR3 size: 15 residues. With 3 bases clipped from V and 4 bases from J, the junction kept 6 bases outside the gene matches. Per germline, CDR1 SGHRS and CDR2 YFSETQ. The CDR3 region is CASSYRDRGSTEAFF. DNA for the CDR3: TGCGCCAGCAGCTACCGGGACAGGGGATCCACTGAAGCTTTCTTT.

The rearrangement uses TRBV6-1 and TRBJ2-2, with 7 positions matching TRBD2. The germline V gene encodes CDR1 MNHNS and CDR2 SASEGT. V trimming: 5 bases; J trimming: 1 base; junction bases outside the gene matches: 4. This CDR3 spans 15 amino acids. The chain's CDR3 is CASSKGGVNTGELFF. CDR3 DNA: TGTGCCAGCAGTAAGGGAGGGGTGAACACCGGGGAGCTGTTTTTT.